A single sample gave rise to the 10 T cell receptor beta chains below, sequenced in a study of OX40 agonist ivuxolimab in advanced cancers. Profiled with immunoSEQ multiplex PCR; TCRdb holds only in-frame clones, not every one. The data contain about 83,000 clones, around 84% of them singletons. Sequenced material: CD4+ or CD8+ T cells sorted from blood, taken in a trial of the OX40 agonist ivuxolimab. The receptors originated from an adult with an advanced solid tumor such as melanoma, head and neck, liver or kidney cancer.

The chain employs TRBV7-6 and TRBJ2-5; D is unclear. Germline assignment: CDR1 SGHVS and CDR2 FNYEAQ. Trimming took off 2 bases at V and 5 bases at J, with 9 bases between the two ends. This CDR3 is 13 amino acids long. CDR3 residues: CASSLNPWETQYF. DNA for the CDR3: TGTGCCAGCAGCTTAAACCCCTGGGAGACCCAGTACTTC.

The V call is TRBV18, the J call TRBJ1-5; 12 positions agree with TRBD1. The CDR3 extends over 16 amino acids. Germline V gene sequence: CDR1 KGHSH, CDR2 LQKENI. Trimming cost V 3 bases and J 4 bases; bases outside gene matches: 4. The CDR3: CASSPTGQGANQPQHF. In DNA form, the CDR3 reads TGTGCCAGCTCACCCACGGGACAGGGGGCGAATCAGCCCCAGCATTTT.

This sequence joins TRBV7-3 and TRBJ2-2; D gene unclear. Germline CDR1 and CDR2: SGHTA and FQGTGA. V was pared by 2 bases and J by 8 bases, with 9 bases between. The CDR3 is 13 amino acids. The CDR3 DNA reads TGTGCCAGCAGCTTATCTGGCGTGGGGGAGCTGTTTTTT. This encodes CASSLSGVGELFF.

The chain combines TRBV5-4 with TRBJ2-5, with D hard to call. V lost 0 bases to trimming and J lost 3 bases, with 12 bases between them. The germline V gene encodes CDR1 SGHNT and CDR2 YYREEE (reference sequence). The CDR3 has 15 amino acids. CDR3 in DNA: TGTGCCAGCAGCTTGGGGGGATTGAATAAAGAGACCCAGTACTTC. This sequence encodes CASSLGGLNKETQYF.

The V call is TRBV2, the J call TRBJ2-7; weak D call: TRBD1 (6 bases). The CDR3 runs 14 residues. Germline V gives CDR1 SNHLY, CDR2 FYNNEI. Trimming stripped 4 bases from V and 4 bases from J, with 14 bases between. CDR3 coding DNA: TGTGCCAGCAGTGCCGTTTCAGGGGCGTACGAGCAGTACTTC. Translation gives CASSAVSGAYEQYF.

The rearrangement joins TRBV5-6 to TRBJ1-1; D is perhaps TRBD1 (5 bases). CDR3 length: 14 residues. Trimming left V 3 bases short and J 5 bases short, with 14 bases between. Germline lookup yields CDR1 SGHDT and CDR2 YYEEEE. CDR3 protein: CASSSTGKKTEAFF. CDR3 nucleotides: TGTGCCAGCAGCTCCACAGGAAAAAAAACTGAAGCTTTCTTT.

Only one count was recorded for this clone. This sequence joins TRBV2 and TRBJ2-3, with TRBD2 matching over 7 bases. The CDR3 is 15 residues long. Per the germline V gene, CDR1 is SNHLY and CDR2 is FYNNEI. J lost 2 bases, V lost 7 bases, and 9 bases had no gene match. The CDR3: CASKGLGTSTDTQYF. CDR3 bases: TGTGCCAGCAAAGGACTAGGAACCTCCACAGATACGCAGTATTTT.

This clone was seen many times. This chain connects TRBV15 to TRBJ1-2; possibly TRBD1 for D (6 bases). This CDR3 has 15 residues. Trimming shortened V by 1 base and J by 6 bases, and 15 bases separated the two germline ends. Germline assignment: CDR1 LNHNV and CDR2 YYDKDF (reference sequence). CDR3 bases: TGTGCCACCAGCAGAGGGAGCAGGGGCATAGATGGCTACACCTTC. This translates into CATSRGSRGIDGYTF.

This chain uses TRBV2 with TRBJ1-5, with 11 positions matching TRBD1. The CDR3 totals 14 residues. Losses at the gene ends were 6 bases for V and 8 bases for J; bases not matched to a gene: 6. CDR1 and CDR2 from the germline V gene are SNHLY and FYNNEI. The DNA of the CDR3 is TGTGCCAGCAGAGCTGGACAGGGGGCTAAGCCCCAGCATTTT. Amino acid sequence: CASRAGQGAKPQHF.

The gene calls are TRBV28 and TRBJ1-3; possible D gene TRBD1, 5 bases. This CDR3 is 16 amino acids long. V dropped 4 bases and J dropped 0 bases, with 13 bases sitting between them. Germline V gene data show CDR1 as MDHEN and CDR2 as SYDVKM. The CDR3 is CASSSGGLVSGNTIYF. Here the CDR3 DNA reads TGTGCCAGCAGTTCCGGGGGACTCGTCTCTGGAAACACCATATATTTT.